This entry lists 27 T cell receptor beta chains sequenced from one sample in a study of Tregs in tolerant kidney transplant recipients. TCRdb's copy holds only in-frame clones and misses some; the assay was immunoSEQ multiplex PCR. The data show under 50,000 clones, 91% seen once. The material sequenced was Tregs from blood. All receptors come from a human donor in good health.

The V call is TRBV5-1, the J call TRBJ2-5; D remains ambiguous. The V end lost 0 bases, the J end lost 0 bases, and 3 bases lay between the germline ends. Germline V gene data show CDR1 as SGHRS and CDR2 as YFSETQ. The CDR3 loop spans 13 amino acids. The CDR3 DNA is TGCGCCAGCAGCTTGGTCCACCAAGAGACCCAGTACTTC. Its translation is CASSLVHQETQYF.

The genes are TRBV5-3 and TRBJ1-6; 8 bases fit TRBD1. TRBV5-3 is classed as an ORF, of uncertain function. This CDR3 has 17 residues. Unmatched junction bases numbered 18, after V lost 10 bases and J lost 6 bases. Here the CDR3 DNA reads TGTGCCCGCCCAGGCCACCAAGCCGGGACAGGTAATTCACCCCTCCACTTT. Encoded protein: CARPGHQAGTGNSPLHF.

This clone was counted a few times. V and J are TRBV5-1 and TRBJ2-2; TRBD1 matches at 9 bases. The trim removed 4 bases at V and 8 bases at J, leaving 6 bases unmatched. The CDR3 runs 14 residues. Germline-derived CDR1 and CDR2 are SGHRS and YFSETQ. The CDR3, as DNA: TGCGCCAGCAGCATAACAGGGGGCTCGGGGGAGCTGTTTTTT. This translates into CASSITGGSGELFF.

The chain has TRBV5-1 and TRBJ2-2; tentatively, D is TRBD1 (6 bases). The CDR3 has 17 amino acids. CDR1 SGHRS and CDR2 YFSETQ come from the germline V gene. Trimming left V 3 bases short and J 3 bases short, with 18 bases between. This chain's CDR3 is CASSSSFRGADTGELFF. Written as DNA, the CDR3 is TGCGCCAGCAGCTCGTCTTTCAGGGGCGCGGACACCGGGGAGCTGTTTTTT.

The chain is built from TRBV11-2 and TRBJ2-7; D perhaps matches TRBD1 (6 bases). CDR1 and CDR2 (germline): SGHAT, FQNNGV. The germline V and J ends were trimmed by 4 bases and 3 bases, with 16 bases remaining between them. The CDR3 totals 15 residues. Here the CDR3 reads CASSSRTGTNYEQYF. Here the CDR3 DNA reads TGTGCCAGCAGCTCCAGAACAGGGACGAACTACGAGCAGTACTTC.

V and J are TRBV19 and TRBJ1-2; 7 bases are shared with TRBD1. With 5 bases clipped from V and 1 base from J, the junction kept 7 bases outside the gene matches. This CDR3 spans 15 amino acids. The germline V gene has CDR1 LNHDA and CDR2 SQIVND (reference sequence). The DNA of the CDR3 is TGTGCCAGTAGTTCCCCGGACAGGATTAACTATGGCTACACCTTC. Amino acids: CASSSPDRINYGYTF.

This CDR3 reads CASSLQGADEQFF. CDR3 DNA sequence: TGCGCCAGCAGCTTGCAGGGGGCCGATGAGCAGTTCTTC. The V gene is TRBV5-1, the J gene TRBJ2-1, with 8 nucleotides matching TRBD1. The CDR3 runs to 13 residues. Germline lookup yields CDR1 SGHRS and CDR2 YFSETQ. V shed 1 base and J 8 bases; nucleotides not matched to a gene: 2.

The V call is TRBV5-4, the J call TRBJ2-3; D gene uncertain. The CDR3 is made up of 13 amino acids. Germline values: CDR1 SGHNT, CDR2 YYREEE (reference sequence). Between the trimmed V and J ends, which lost 0 bases and 2 bases, there was a span of 4 bases. CDR3 sequence reads: CASSLEPTDTQYF. CDR3 in DNA: TGTGCCAGCAGCTTGGAGCCCACAGATACGCAGTATTTT.

The chain combines TRBV18 with TRBJ1-2; D is uncertain. The V and J ends lost 1 base and 2 bases respectively, with 5 bases between them. The CDR3 runs to 13 residues. CDR1 KGHSH and CDR2 LQKENI come from the germline V gene. The CDR3 coding sequence is TGTGCCAGCTCACCACAACCCAACTATGGCTACACCTTC. Translated, it gives CASSPQPNYGYTF.

The gene calls are TRBV7-3 and TRBJ2-2; no reliable D call. V was pared by 4 bases and J by 6 bases, with 9 bases between. CDR3 length equals 13 residues. Germline CDR1 is SGHTA and CDR2 is FQGTGA. The CDR3 is CASSSRPAGELFF. As DNA, the CDR3 is TGTGCCAGCAGCTCCCGGCCAGCCGGGGAGCTGTTTTTT.

The chain has TRBV6-4 and TRBJ2-2; 8 nucleotides align to TRBD1. V lost 6 bases and J lost 6; bases outside the gene matches: 3. CDR3 length equals 13 residues. In germline, CDR1 is MRHNA, CDR2 SNTAGT. CDR3 DNA: TGTGCCAGCAGCCTACAGGGGGCCGGGGAGCTGTTTTTT. Amino acid sequence: CASSLQGAGELFF.

The rearrangement uses TRBV15 and TRBJ2-7; 7 bases line up with TRBD1. After removal of 5 bases from V and 4 bases from J, the junction contained 17 bases not matched to a gene. This CDR3 has 17 amino acids. CDR1 and CDR2 from the germline V gene are LNHNV and YYDKDF (reference sequence). The CDR3 region has the DNA TGTGCCACCAGCCCCCCATTTCCGGGACAGAGCAGATACGAGCAGTACTTC. This encodes CATSPPFPGQSRYEQYF.

The V and J genes are TRBV4-1 and TRBJ1-3; D uncertain. The germline V gene has CDR1 MGHRA and CDR2 YSYEKL. Trimming pared 4 bases from V and 0 bases from J, leaving 25 bases between. This CDR3 comprises 20 residues. CDR3 nucleotide sequence: TGCGCCAGCAGCCCTGGGTCCAAAGGGATCCTGGGCCCCTCTGGAAACACCATATATTTT. Amino acid sequence: CASSPGSKGILGPSGNTIYF.

This clone has a single count. V gene TRBV19 combines with J gene TRBJ2-1, with 9 bases aligning to TRBD1. V trimming: 5 bases; J trimming: 8 bases; junction bases outside the gene matches: 7. Per the germline V gene, CDR1 is LNHDA and CDR2 is SQIVND (reference sequence). CDR3 length equals 14 residues. Written as DNA, the CDR3 is TGTGCCAGTAGTGTTTACAGGGGGCGAGATGAGCAGTTCTTC. This gives the protein CASSVYRGRDEQFF.

In this sample, this clone turned up once. V gene TRBV4-1 combines with J gene TRBJ1-1; 7 positions match TRBD1. Germline CDR1 is MGHRA and CDR2 is YSYEKL. The V and J ends lost 7 bases and 0 bases, in that order; junction bases with no gene match: 2. This CDR3 spans 13 amino acids. The CDR3 DNA follows: TGCGCCAGCAAGGGACAGTTGAACACTGAAGCTTTCTTT. Translated, it gives CASKGQLNTEAFF.

The V gene is TRBV1, the J gene TRBJ2-5. TRBV1 is reported as a pseudogene. CDR3 size: 14 residues. This chain's CDR3 is CTSSWGWTQETQYF. In nucleotides, the CDR3 is TGCACCAGCAGCTGGGGGTGGACCCAAGAGACCCAGTACTTC.

The chain links TRBV5-1 to TRBJ1-2, with 9 positions matching TRBD1. This CDR3 has 14 amino acids. CDR1 is SGHRS and CDR2 is YFSETQ in the germline V gene. With V trimmed by 6 bases and J by 2 bases, 5 bases remained unmatched. CDR3 region: CASNPDRGNYGYTF. CDR3 bases: TGCGCCAGCAACCCTGACAGGGGGAACTATGGCTACACCTTC.

This rearrangement joins TRBV2 to TRBJ2-1; the D gene is possibly TRBD2 (6 bases). Trimming stripped 6 bases from V and 0 bases from J, with 15 bases between. Germline CDR1 and CDR2: SNHLY and FYNNEI. The CDR3 covers 16 residues. In DNA form, the CDR3 reads TGTGCCAGCAGGGAGACGGGGCGGGGCTCCTACAATGAGCAGTTCTTC. Amino acids: CASRETGRGSYNEQFF.

V is TRBV7-6 and J is TRBJ2-4; 12 nucleotides agree with TRBD2. The V gene end was trimmed by 1 base and the J gene end by 9 bases; junction bases not matched to a gene: 4. This CDR3 has 15 amino acids. Germline assignment: CDR1 SGHVS and CDR2 FNYEAQ. The CDR3: CASSLGTSGAGIQYF. The CDR3 DNA is TGTGCCAGCAGCTTAGGGACTAGCGGGGCTGGCATTCAGTACTTC.

This rearrangement joins TRBV4-2 to TRBJ2-7, with a weak D call TRBD1 (7 bases). The V and J ends lost 1 base and 7 bases respectively, with 17 bases between them. This CDR3 is built from 15 residues. The V gene's germline CDR1 is LGHNA and CDR2 YNFKEQ. CDR3 sequence: CASSQAGDSSREQYF. In DNA form, the CDR3 reads TGTGCCAGCAGCCAAGCGGGGGACAGTTCACGAGAGCAGTACTTC.

This chain joins TRBV7-8 and TRBJ1-3; no firm D call. The germline gives CDR1 SGHVS, CDR2 FQNEAQ. The V end lost 2 bases, the J end lost 0 bases, and 5 bases lay between the germline ends. The CDR3 loop spans 14 amino acids. The CDR3 nucleotides read TGTGCCAGCAGCTTACAGTACTCTGGAAACACCATATATTTT. Its protein product is CASSLQYSGNTIYF.

The genes are TRBV10-1 and TRBJ1-6; D ambiguous. The V end was cut by 3 bases, the J end by 7 bases, with 10 bases between. The CDR3 covers 14 residues. Germline V lookup: CDR1 WNHNN, CDR2 SYGVQD (reference sequence). The CDR3 bases are TGCGCCAGCAGTGACGGACGGAGAAATTCACCCCTCCACTTT. This codes for CASSDGRRNSPLHF.

The rearrangement links TRBV11-2 to TRBJ2-7; D might be TRBD2 (5 bases). Germline V gene data show CDR1 as SGHAT and CDR2 as FQNNGV. V lost 6 bases to trimming and J lost 3 bases, with 9 bases between them. CDR3 length equals 12 residues. CDR3 DNA sequence: TGTGCCAGCAGTTCGGGGTTCTACGAGCAGTACTTC. It codes for CASSSGFYEQYF. The full variable domain, with the rest looked up from reference TRBV11-2 and TRBJ2-7, is EAGVAQSPRYKIIEKRQSVAFWCNPISGHATLYWYQQILGQGPKLLIQFQNNGVVDDSQLPKDRFSAERLKGVDSTLKIQPAKLEDSAVYLCASSSGFYEQYFGPGTRLTVT.

A few counts support this clone. The CDR3 DNA sequence: TGTGCCAGCAGCTTAGCCGGAACAGGGCGTAATTCACCCCTCCACTTT. It specifies CASSLAGTGRNSPLHF. The chain employs TRBV7-9 and TRBJ1-6; a possible D gene is TRBD1 (6 bases). Germline values: CDR1 SEHNR, CDR2 FQNEAQ (reference sequence). CDR3 length: 16 residues. V was cut by 0 bases and J by 6 bases, with 12 bases left in between.

This clone has a single count. The V call is TRBV19, the J call TRBJ1-1; 7 bases agree with TRBD1. The V gene end was trimmed by 6 bases and the J gene end by 9 bases; junction bases not matched to a gene: 13. The germline V gene encodes CDR1 LNHDA and CDR2 SQIVND (reference sequence). CDR3 size: 14 residues. CDR3 region: CASSPGTAWWQAFF. The CDR3 DNA sequence: TGTGCCAGTAGCCCGGGGACAGCCTGGTGGCAAGCTTTCTTT.

The chain uses TRBV19 and TRBJ1-1; no firm D call. Germline CDR1 and CDR2: LNHDA and SQIVND (reference sequence). With 5 bases removed from V and 6 bases from J, the gap between germline ends came to 13 bases. This CDR3 region has 13 residues. In DNA form, the CDR3 reads TGTGCCAGTAGTCCACGGACGGCCCCTGAAGCTTTCTTT. It codes for CASSPRTAPEAFF. The full variable domain, with the rest looked up from reference TRBV19 and TRBJ1-1, is DGGITQSPKYLFRKEGQNVTLSCEQNLNHDAMYWYRQDPGQGLRLIYYSQIVNDFQKGDIAEGYSVSREKKESFPLTVTSAQKNPTAFYLCASSPRTAPEAFFGQGTRLTVV.

This rearrangement joins TRBV18 to TRBJ2-5; 13 positions match TRBD2. The tail of the sequence fits TRBJ2-7 better, so the J call may be wrong. The CDR3 runs 18 residues. Germline V gene data show CDR1 as KGHSH and CDR2 as LQKENI. CDR3 bases: TGTGCCAGCTCACCCTCGGAGGTCTTAGGACTAGCGGGAGCCGAGCAGTACTTC. Its protein is CASSPSEVLGLAGAEQYF.